This T cell receptor (beta chain) was obtained from a study of identical twins. General study findings and limits: Invariant cells of the MAIT and iNKT types might have partly distorted the zero-insertion analyses.

Template switching added a universal primer site, and cDNA bore unique molecular identifiers. TCRdb itself ran the 5' RACE reads through MiXCR, one entry per CDR3 protein. There are about 220,000 distinct CDR3 sequences in the sample; roughly a tenth occur only once, and just over 5% lies in the top ten. In this sample, this clonotype turned up a few times. Antigen specificity is unknown. Sequenced input: memory (CD45RO+) T cells sorted from blood. This clonotype was obtained from a woman aged 18-35 years in good health.

The CDR3 bases are TGTGCCAGCAGCAAAGCGGGACTCTTGAACACCGGGGAGCTGTTTTTT. It specifies CASSKAGLLNTGELFF. J is TRBJ2-2 and V is TRBV27; 7 nucleotides line up with TRBD2. Losses at the gene ends were 6 bases for V and 1 base for J; bases not matched to a gene: 8. The CDR3 has 16 amino acids. From germline, CDR1 is MNHEY and CDR2 SMNVEV (reference sequence).